A single sample is the source of the 2 T cell receptor beta chains below, sequenced in a study of T cell repertoires in cytomegalovirus infection. Via MiXCR, TCRdb re-called the reads, giving one row per CDR3 protein. Here the sample spans 750,000 to 950,000 distinct CDR3 sequences, under 35% being singletons. Antigens for these TCRs are unknown. This sample comprised cultured CD8+ T cells from PBMCs, obtained from culture after CMV antigen stimulation. These TCRs come from a human donor in good health (CMV status not recorded). Some clones in this sample may be carry-over from other donors' samples.

The chain combines TRBV13 with TRBJ1-4; possible D gene TRBD1, 5 bases. This CDR3 region has 14 residues. Germline CDR1 reads PRHDT; CDR2 reads FYEKMQ (reference sequence). The V end lost 5 bases, the J end lost 5 bases, and 12 bases lay between the germline ends. CDR3 protein: CASSHRQRNEKLFF. Written as DNA, the CDR3 is TGTGCCAGCAGCCATAGACAGAGGAATGAAAAACTGTTTTTT.

CDR3 loop: CASSLIQGDYGYTF. As DNA, the CDR3 is TGCGCCAGCAGCTTGATACAGGGAGACTATGGCTACACCTTC. This chain uses TRBV5-1 with TRBJ1-2, with TRBD1 as a possible D gene (6 bases). With 1 base removed from V and 3 bases from J, the gap between germline ends came to 10 bases. Germline V CDR1 and CDR2: SGHRS, YFSETQ. The CDR3 consists of 14 residues.